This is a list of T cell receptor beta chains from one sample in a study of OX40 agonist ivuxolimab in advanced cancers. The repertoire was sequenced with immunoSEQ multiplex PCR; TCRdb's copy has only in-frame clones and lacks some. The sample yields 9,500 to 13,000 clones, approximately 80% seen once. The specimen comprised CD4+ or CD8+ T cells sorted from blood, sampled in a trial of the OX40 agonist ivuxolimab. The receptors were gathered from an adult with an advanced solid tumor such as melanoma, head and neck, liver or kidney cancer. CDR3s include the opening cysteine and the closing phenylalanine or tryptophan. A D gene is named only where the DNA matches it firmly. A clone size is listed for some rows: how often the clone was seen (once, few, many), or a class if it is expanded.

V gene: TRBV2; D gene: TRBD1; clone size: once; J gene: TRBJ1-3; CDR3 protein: CASSDGTGSGNTIYF; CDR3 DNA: TGTGCCAGCAGTGACGGGACAGGCTCTGGAAACACCATATATTTT
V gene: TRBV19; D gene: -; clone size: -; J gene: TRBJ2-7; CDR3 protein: CASSMSFPSAYEQYF; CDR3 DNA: TGTGCCAGTAGTATGTCCTTTCCTAGCGCCTACGAGCAGTACTTC
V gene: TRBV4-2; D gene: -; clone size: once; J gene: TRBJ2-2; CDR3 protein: CASSQVIRDRELFF; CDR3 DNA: TGTGCCAGCAGCCAAGTAATACGGGACCGGGAGCTGTTTTTT
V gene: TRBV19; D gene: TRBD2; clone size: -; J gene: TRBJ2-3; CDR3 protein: CASSIEREAADTQYF; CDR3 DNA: TGTGCCAGTAGTATCGAGCGGGAGGCGGCAGATACGCAGTATTTT
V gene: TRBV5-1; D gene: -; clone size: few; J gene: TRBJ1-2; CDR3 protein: CASRMAGHKGYTF; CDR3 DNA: TGCGCCAGCCGGATGGCGGGCCACAAGGGCTACACCTTC
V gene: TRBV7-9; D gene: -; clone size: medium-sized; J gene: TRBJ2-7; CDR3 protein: CASRGGTYEQYF; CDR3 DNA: TGTGCCAGCAGAGGAGGGACCTACGAGCAGTACTTC
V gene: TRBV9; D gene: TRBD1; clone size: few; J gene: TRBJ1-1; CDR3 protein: CASSHDPDRERTEAFF; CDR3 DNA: TGTGCCAGCAGCCATGATCCTGACAGGGAGAGGACTGAAGCTTTCTTT
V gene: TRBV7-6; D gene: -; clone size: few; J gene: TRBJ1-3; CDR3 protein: CASSSLTQDSGNTIYF; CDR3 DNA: TGTGCCAGCAGCAGCTTAACTCAGGACAGCGGAAACACCATATATTTT
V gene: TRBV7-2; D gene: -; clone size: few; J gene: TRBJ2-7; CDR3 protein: CASSLGGGLYEQYF; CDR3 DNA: TGTGCCAGCAGCTTAGGCGGGGGCCTCTACGAGCAGTACTTC
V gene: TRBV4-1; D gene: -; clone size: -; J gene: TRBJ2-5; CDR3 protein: CASSQDSPGAGETQYF; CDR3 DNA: TGCGCCAGCAGCCAAGATTCGCCAGGGGCGGGGGAGACCCAGTACTTC
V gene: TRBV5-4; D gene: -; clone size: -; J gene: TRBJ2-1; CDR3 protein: CASSLAGLRQFF; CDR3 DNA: TGTGCCAGCAGCTTGGCTGGTCTTAGGCAGTTCTTC
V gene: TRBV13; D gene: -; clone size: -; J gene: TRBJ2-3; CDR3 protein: CASSSRVLGGDTQYF; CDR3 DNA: TGTGCCAGCAGTTCACGGGTCCTTGGGGGGGATACGCAGTATTTT
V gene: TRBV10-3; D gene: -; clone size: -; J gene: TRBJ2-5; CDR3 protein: CAISVGETQYF; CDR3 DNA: TGTGCCATCAGTGTTGGAGAGACCCAGTACTTC
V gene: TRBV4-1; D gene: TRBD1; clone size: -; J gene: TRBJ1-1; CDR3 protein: CASSQLLLGQGAWGTEAFF; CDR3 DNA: TGCGCCAGCAGCCAACTTCTGCTGGGACAGGGGGCCTGGGGCACTGAAGCTTTCTTT
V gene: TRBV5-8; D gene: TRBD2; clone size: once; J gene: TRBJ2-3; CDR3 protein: CASSSGLAVSTDTQYF; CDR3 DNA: TGTGCCAGCAGCTCGGGACTAGCGGTGAGCACAGATACGCAGTATTTT
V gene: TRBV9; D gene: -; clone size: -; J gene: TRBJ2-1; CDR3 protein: CASSVGGDEQFF; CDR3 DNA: TGTGCCAGCAGCGTAGGAGGGGATGAGCAGTTCTTC
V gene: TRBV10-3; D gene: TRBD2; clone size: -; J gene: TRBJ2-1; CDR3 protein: CAIRTSGSSYNEQFF; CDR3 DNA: TGTGCCATTCGGACTAGCGGGAGCTCCTACAATGAGCAGTTCTTC
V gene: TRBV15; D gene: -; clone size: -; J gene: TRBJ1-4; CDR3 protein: CATSSANEKLFF; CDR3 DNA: TGTGCCACCAGCAGCGCTAATGAAAAACTGTTTTTT
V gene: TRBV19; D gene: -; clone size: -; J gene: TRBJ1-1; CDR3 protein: CASSIGRAGNTEAFF; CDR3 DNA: TGTGCCAGTAGTATAGGTAGGGCAGGGAACACTGAAGCTTTCTTT
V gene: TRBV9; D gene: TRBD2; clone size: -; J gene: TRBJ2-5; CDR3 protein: CASSVEGSGGAETQYF; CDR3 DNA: TGTGCCAGCAGCGTAGAGGGTAGCGGGGGGGCAGAGACCCAGTACTTC
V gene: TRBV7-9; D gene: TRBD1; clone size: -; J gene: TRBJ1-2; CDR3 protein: CASSSGQGSRNYGYTF; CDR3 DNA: TGTGCCAGCAGCTCGGGACAGGGTAGTCGGAACTATGGCTACACCTTC
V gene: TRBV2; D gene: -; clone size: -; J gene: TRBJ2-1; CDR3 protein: CASRTLSEQFF; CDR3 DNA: TGTGCCAGCAGGACCCTTTCTGAGCAGTTCTTC
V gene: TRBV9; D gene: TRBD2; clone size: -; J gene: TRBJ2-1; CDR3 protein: CASSPGLAGLSSYNEQFF; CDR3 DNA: TGTGCCAGCAGTCCGGGACTAGCGGGCCTCAGCTCCTACAATGAGCAGTTCTTC
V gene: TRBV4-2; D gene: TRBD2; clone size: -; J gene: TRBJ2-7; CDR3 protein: CASSQESAGGPYEQYF; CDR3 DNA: TGTGCCAGCAGCCAAGAGTCAGCGGGAGGGCCCTACGAGCAGTACTTC
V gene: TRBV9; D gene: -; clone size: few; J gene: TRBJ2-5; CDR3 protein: CASSGGETQYF; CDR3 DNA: TGTGCCAGCAGCGGAGGAGAGACCCAGTACTTC
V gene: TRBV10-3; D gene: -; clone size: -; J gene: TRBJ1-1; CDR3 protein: CAISEQARGTEAFF; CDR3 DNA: TGTGCCATCAGTGAACAGGCTCGGGGGACTGAAGCTTTCTTT
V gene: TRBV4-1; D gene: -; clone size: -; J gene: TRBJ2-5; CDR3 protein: CASSQILGQETQYF; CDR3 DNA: TGCGCCAGCAGCCAAATACTAGGGCAAGAGACCCAGTACTTC
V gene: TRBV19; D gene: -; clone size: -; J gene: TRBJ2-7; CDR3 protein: CASRRSLSYEQYF; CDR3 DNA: TGTGCCAGTAGGAGGTCCCTCTCCTACGAGCAGTACTTC
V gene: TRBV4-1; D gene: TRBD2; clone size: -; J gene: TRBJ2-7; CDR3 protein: CASSRTSGRSNYEQYF; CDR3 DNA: TGCGCCAGCAGCCGAACTAGCGGGAGGTCCAATTACGAGCAGTACTTC
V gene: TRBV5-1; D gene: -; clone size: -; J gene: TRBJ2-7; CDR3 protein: CASSSGRYGDEQYF; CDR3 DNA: TGCGCCAGCAGCTCCGGACGCTACGGGGACGAGCAGTACTTC
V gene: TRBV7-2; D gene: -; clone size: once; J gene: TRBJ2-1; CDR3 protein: CASSYGSQDQLF; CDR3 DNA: TGTGCCAGCAGCTACGGATCGCAGGACCAACTCTTC
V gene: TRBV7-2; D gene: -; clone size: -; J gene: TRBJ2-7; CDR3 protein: CASSSGFQEQYF; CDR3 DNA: TGTGCCAGCAGCTCAGGGTTCCAGGAGCAGTACTTC
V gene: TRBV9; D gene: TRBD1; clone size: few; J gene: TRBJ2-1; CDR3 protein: CASSPTLEDRDEQFF; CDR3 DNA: TGTGCCAGCAGCCCAACATTAGAGGACAGGGATGAGCAGTTCTTC
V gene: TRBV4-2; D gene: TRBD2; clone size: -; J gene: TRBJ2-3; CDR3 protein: CASSPLAGGATDTQYF; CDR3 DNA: TGTGCCAGCAGCCCGCTGGCGGGGGGTGCAACAGATACGCAGTATTTT
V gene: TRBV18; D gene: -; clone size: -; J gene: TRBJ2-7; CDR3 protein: CASSPPRGSTHEQYF; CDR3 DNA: TGTGCCAGCTCACCACCTCGGGGGTCTACCCACGAGCAGTACTTC
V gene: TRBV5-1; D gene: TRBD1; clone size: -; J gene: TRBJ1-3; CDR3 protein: CASSLTLGQTDGNTIYF; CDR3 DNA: TGCGCCAGCAGCTTGACCCTGGGACAGACAGACGGAAACACCATATATTTT
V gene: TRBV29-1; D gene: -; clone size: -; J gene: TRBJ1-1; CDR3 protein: CSVFGVPEAFF; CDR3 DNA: TGCAGCGTTTTCGGAGTTCCTGAAGCTTTCTTT
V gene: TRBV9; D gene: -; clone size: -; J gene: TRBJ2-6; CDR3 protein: CASSVVGGSLGANVLTF; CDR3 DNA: TGTGCCAGCAGCGTAGTAGGGGGGAGTCTCGGGGCCAACGTCCTGACTTTC
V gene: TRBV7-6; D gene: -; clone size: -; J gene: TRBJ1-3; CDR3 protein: CASSLGVGVGNTIYF; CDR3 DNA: TGTGCCAGCAGCTTAGGCGTTGGCGTAGGAAACACCATATATTTT
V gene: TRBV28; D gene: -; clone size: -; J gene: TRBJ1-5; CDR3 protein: CASSLWSGNQPQHF; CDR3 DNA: TGTGCCAGCAGTTTATGGTCAGGTAATCAGCCCCAGCATTTT
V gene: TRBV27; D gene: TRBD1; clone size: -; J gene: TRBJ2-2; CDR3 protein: CASRLTGDPGELFF; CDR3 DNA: TGTGCCAGCAGACTAACAGGGGATCCCGGGGAGCTGTTTTTT
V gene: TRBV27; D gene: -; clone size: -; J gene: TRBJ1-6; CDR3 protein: CASSLVNSPLHF; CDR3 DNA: TGTGCCAGCAGTTTAGTGAATTCACCCCTCCACTTT
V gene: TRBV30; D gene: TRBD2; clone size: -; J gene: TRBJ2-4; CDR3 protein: CAWAPGLAGLTKNIQYF; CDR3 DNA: TGTGCCTGGGCTCCCGGACTAGCGGGATTAACCAAAAACATTCAGTACTTC
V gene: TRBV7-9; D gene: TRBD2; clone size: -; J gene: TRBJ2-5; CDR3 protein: CASSSFYSGDHQETQYF; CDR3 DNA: TGTGCCAGCAGCTCCTTTTACAGCGGGGACCACCAAGAGACCCAGTACTTC
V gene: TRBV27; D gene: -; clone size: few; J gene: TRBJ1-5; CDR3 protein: CASSLGLSNQPQHF; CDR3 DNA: TGTGCCAGCAGTTTAGGACTTAGCAATCAGCCCCAGCATTTT
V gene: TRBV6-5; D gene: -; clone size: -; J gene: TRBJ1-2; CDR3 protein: CASSLTTGSNNYGYTF; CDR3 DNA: TGTGCCAGCAGTTTAACGACCGGGTCTAATAACTATGGCTACACCTTC
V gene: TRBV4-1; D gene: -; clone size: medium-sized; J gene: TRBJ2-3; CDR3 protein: CASSQAGSDTQYF; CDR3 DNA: TGCGCCAGCAGCCAAGCGGGCTCAGATACGCAGTATTTT
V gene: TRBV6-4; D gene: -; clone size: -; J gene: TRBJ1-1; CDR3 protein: CASSDSDSTEAFF; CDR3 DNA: TGTGCCAGCAGTGACTCTGACAGCACTGAAGCTTTCTTT
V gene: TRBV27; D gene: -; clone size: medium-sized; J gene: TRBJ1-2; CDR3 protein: CASSLSPSLGYTF; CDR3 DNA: TGTGCCAGCAGTTTATCTCCCTCCCTGGGCTACACCTTC
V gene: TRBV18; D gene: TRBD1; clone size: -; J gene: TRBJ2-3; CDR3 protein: CASSPQRTGGADTQYF; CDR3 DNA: TGTGCCAGCTCACCTCAGAGAACAGGGGGCGCAGATACGCAGTATTTT
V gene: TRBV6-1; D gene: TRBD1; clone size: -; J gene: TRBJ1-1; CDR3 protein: CASSDRQGGPTEAFF; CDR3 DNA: TGTGCCAGCAGTGACCGACAGGGGGGACCCACTGAAGCTTTCTTT
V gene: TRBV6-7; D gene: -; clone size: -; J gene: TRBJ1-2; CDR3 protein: CASSGSGDPYGYTF; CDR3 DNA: TGTGCCAGCAGTGGGTCAGGGGATCCCTATGGCTACACCTTC
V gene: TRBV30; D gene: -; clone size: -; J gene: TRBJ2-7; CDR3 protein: CAWSDQRWEQYF; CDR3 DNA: TGTGCCTGGAGTGACCAACGGTGGGAGCAGTACTTC
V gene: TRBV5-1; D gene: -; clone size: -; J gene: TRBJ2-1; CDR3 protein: CASSLVLRIGNEQFF; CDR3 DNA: TGCGCCAGCAGCTTGGTTTTGCGTATTGGGAATGAGCAGTTCTTC
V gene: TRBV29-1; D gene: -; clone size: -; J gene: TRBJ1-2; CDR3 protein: CSVESRAGYTF; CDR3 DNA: TGCAGCGTTGAATCCCGGGCTGGCTACACCTTC
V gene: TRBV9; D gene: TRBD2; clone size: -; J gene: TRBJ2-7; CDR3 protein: CASSEGGGRAYEQYF; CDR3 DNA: TGTGCCAGCAGCGAGGGTGGTGGGAGGGCTTACGAGCAGTACTTC
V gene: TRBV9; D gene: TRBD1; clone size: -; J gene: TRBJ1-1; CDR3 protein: CASSVEGTGDTEAFF; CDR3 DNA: TGTGCCAGCAGCGTAGAGGGGACAGGGGACACTGAAGCTTTCTTT
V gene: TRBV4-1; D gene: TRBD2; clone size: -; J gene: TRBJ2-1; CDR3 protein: CASSHPSGGRNEQFF; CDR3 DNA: TGCGCCAGCAGCCACCCTAGCGGGGGCCGGAATGAGCAGTTCTTC
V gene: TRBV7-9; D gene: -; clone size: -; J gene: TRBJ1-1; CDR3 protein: CASSRGGPDLGTEAFF; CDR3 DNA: TGTGCCAGCAGCCGCGGGGGACCTGACTTGGGCACTGAAGCTTTCTTT
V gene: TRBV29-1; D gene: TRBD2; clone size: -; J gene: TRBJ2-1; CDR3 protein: CSVWASGRNEQFF; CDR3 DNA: TGCAGCGTTTGGGCTAGCGGGAGGAATGAGCAGTTCTTC